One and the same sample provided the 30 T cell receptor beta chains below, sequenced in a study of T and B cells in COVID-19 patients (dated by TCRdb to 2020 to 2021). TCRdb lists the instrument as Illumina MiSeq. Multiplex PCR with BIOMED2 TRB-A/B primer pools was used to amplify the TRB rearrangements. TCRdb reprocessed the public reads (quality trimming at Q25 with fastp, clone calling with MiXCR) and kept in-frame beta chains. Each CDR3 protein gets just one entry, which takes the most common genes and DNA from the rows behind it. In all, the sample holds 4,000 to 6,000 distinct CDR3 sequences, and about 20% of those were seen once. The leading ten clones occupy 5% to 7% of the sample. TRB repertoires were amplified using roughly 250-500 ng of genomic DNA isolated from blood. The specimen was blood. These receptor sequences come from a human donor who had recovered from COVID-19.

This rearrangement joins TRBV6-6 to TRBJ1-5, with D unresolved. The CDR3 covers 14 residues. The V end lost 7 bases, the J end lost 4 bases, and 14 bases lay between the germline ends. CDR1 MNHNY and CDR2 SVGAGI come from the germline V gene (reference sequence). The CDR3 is CASNDRGSNQPQHF. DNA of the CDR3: TGTGCCAGCAACGACCGGGGTTCTAATCAGCCCCAGCATTTT.

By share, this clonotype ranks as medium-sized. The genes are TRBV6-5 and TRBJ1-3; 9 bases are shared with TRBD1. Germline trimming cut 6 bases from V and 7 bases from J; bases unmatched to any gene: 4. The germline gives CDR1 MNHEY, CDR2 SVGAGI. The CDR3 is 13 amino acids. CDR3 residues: CASSLGQGNTIYF. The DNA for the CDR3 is TGTGCCAGCAGCCTTGGACAGGGGAACACCATATATTTT.

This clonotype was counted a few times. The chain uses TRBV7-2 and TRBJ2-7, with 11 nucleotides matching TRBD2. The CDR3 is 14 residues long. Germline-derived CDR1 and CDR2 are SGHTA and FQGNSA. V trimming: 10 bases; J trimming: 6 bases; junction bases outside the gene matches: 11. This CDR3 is CAILAGGRVSEQYF. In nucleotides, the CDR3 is TGTGCCATTTTAGCGGGGGGGCGGGTATCCGAGCAGTACTTC.

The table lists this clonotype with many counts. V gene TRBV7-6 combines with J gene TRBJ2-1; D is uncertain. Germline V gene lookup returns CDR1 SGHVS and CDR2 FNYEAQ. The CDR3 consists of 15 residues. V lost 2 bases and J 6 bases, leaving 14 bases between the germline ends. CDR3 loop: CASSLNIKRTNEQFF. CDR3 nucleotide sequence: TGTGCCAGCAGCTTAAATATAAAGAGGACCAATGAGCAGTTCTTC.

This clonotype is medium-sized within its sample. As DNA, the CDR3 is TGTGCCAGCAGTTACGGTGGAGGGCCGAATCAGCCCCTGGCCCAGCATTTT. Translating gives CASSYGGGPNQPLAQHF. The chain has TRBV6-5 and TRBJ1-5; D is unresolved. Germline CDR1 is MNHEY and CDR2 is SVGAGI. Between the trimmed V and J ends, which lost 2 bases and 11 bases, there was a span of 25 bases. CDR3 length: 17 amino acids.

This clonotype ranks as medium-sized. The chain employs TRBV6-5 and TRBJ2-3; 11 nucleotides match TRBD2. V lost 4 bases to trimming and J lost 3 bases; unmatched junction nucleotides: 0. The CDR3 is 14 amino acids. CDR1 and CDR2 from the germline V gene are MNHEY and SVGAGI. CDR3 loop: CASSSSGGTDTQYF. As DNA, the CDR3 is TGTGCCAGCAGTTCTAGCGGGGGGACAGATACGCAGTATTTT.

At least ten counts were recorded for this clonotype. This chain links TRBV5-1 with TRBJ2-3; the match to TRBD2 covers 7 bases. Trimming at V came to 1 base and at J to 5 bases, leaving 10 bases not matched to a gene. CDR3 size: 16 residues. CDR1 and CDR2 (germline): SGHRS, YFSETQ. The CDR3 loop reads CASSLMASGDQDTQYF. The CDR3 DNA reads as TGCGCCAGCAGCTTGATGGCTAGCGGAGACCAAGATACGCAGTATTTT.

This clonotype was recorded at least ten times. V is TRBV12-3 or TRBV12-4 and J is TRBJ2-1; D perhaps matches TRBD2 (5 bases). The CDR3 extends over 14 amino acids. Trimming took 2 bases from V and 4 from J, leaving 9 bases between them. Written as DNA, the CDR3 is TGTGCCAGCAGTTTACCACTAGAATACAATGAGCAGTTCTTC. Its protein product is CASSLPLEYNEQFF.

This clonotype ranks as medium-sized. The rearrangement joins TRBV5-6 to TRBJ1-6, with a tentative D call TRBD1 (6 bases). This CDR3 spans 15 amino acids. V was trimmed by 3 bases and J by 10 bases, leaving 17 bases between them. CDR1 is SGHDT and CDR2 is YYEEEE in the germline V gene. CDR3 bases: TGTGCCAGCAGCTCTATCAGGGGCGGAGAGTCACCCCTCCACTTT. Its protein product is CASSSIRGGESPLHF.

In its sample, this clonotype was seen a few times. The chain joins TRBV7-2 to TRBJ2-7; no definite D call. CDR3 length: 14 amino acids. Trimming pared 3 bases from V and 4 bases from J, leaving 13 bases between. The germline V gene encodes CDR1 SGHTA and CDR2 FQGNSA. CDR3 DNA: TGTGCCAGCAGCTTGCCCGGAATCCGTTACGAGCAGTACTTC. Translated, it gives CASSLPGIRYEQYF. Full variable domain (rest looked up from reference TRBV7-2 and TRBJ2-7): GAGVSQSPSNKVTEKGKDVELRCDPISGHTALYWYRQSLGQGLEFLIYFQGNSAPDKSGLPSDRFSAERTGGSVSTLTIQRTQQEDSAVYLCASSLPGIRYEQYFGPGTRLTVT.

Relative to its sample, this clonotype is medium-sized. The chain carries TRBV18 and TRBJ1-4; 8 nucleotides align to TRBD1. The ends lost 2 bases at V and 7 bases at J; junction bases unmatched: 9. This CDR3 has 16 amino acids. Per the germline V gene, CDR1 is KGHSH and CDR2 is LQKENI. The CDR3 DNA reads TGTGCCAGCTCACCAAACCTATGGACAGGGAGTGAAAAACTGTTTTTT. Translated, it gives CASSPNLWTGSEKLFF.

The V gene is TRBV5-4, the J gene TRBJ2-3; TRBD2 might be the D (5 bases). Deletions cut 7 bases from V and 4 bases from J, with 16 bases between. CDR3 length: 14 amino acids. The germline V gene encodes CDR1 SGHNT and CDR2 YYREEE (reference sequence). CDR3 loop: CASLWAAASDTQYF. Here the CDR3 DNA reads TGTGCCAGCCTATGGGCAGCGGCCTCAGATACGCAGTATTTT. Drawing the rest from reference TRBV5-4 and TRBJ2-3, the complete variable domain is ETGVTQSPTHLIKTRGQQVTLRCSSQSGHNTVSWYQQALGQGPQFIFQYYREEENGRGNFPPRFSGLQFPNYSSELNVNALELDDSALYLCASLWAAASDTQYFGPGTRLTVL.

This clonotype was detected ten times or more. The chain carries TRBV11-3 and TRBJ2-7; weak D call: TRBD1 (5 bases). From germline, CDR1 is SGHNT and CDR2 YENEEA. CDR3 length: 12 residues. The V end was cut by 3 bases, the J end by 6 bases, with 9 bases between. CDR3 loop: CASSLGPSEQYF. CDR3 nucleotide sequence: TGTGCCAGCAGCTTGGGGCCCAGCGAGCAGTACTTC.

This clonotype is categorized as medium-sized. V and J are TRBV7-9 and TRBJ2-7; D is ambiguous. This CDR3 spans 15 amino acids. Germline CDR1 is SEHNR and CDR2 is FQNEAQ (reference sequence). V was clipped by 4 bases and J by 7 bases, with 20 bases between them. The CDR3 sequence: CASSSPSGKRQEQYF. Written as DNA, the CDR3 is TGTGCCAGCAGCTCTCCAAGTGGCAAGAGGCAGGAGCAGTACTTC.

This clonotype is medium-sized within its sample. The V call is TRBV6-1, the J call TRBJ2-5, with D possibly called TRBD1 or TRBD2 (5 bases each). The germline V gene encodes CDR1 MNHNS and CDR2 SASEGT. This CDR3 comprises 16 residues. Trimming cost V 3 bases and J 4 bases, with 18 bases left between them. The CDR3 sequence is CASSDGTADGGETQYF. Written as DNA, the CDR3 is TGTGCCAGCAGTGACGGGACGGCAGACGGCGGAGAGACCCAGTACTTC.

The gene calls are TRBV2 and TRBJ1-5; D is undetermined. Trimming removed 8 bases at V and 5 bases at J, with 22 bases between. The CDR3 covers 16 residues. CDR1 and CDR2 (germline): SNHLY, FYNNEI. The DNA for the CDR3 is TGTGCCAGCGGGGATTTCGGGAAGAGGATATATCAGCCCCAGCATTTT. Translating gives CASGDFGKRIYQPQHF.

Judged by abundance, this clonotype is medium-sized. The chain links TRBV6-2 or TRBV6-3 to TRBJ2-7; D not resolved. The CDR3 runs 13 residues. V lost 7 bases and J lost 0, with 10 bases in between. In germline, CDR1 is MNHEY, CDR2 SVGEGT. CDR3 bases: TGTGCCAGCAAAACCTCGAGCTCCTACGAGCAGTACTTC. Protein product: CASKTSSSYEQYF.

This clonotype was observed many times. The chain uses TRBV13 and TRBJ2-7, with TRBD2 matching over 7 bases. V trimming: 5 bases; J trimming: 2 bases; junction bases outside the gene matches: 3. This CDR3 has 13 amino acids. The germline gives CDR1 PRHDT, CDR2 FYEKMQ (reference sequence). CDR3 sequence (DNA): TGTGCCAGCAGCCCGGGGAGGGCCTACGAGCAGTACTTC. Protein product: CASSPGRAYEQYF.

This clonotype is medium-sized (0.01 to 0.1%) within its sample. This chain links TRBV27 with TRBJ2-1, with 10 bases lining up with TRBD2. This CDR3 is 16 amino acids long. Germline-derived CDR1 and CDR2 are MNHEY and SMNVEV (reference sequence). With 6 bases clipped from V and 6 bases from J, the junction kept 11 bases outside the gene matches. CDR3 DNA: TGTGCCAGCAGCCGTGTAAGCGGGAGGGCCGCCAATGAGCAGTTCTTC. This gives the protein CASSRVSGRAANEQFF.

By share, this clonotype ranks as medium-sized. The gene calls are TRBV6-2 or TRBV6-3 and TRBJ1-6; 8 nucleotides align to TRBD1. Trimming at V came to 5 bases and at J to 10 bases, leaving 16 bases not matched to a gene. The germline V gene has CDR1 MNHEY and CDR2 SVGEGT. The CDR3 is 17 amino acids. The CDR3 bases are TGTGCCAGCAGTCGCGAGACAGGGGCGGTTAAACGATCACCCCTCCACTTT. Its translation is CASSRETGAVKRSPLHF.

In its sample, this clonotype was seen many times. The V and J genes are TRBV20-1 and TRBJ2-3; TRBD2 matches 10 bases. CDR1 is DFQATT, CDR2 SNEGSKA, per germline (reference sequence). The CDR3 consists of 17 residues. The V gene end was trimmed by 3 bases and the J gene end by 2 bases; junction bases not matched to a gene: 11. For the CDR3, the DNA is TGCAGTGCTAGCCCGTTGTCTAGCGGGAGAATCACAGATACGCAGTATTTT. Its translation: CSASPLSSGRITDTQYF.

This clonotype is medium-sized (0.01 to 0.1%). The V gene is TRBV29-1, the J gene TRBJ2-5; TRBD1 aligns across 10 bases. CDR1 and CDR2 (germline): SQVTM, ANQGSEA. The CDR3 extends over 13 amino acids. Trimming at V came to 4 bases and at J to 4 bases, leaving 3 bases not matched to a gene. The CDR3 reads CSVGQGAGETQYF. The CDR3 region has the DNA TGCAGCGTTGGACAGGGGGCAGGAGAGACCCAGTACTTC.

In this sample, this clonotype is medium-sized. The CDR3 sequence: CASTPQRGAVEKLFF. The CDR3 bases are TGTGCCAGCACACCGCAGCGGGGGGCTGTTGAAAAACTGTTTTTT. The chain combines TRBV6-5 with TRBJ1-4; TRBD1 is a possible D gene (6 bases). The V and J ends lost 7 bases and 7 bases respectively, with 19 bases between them. The CDR3 contains 15 residues. From germline, CDR1 is MNHEY and CDR2 SVGAGI.

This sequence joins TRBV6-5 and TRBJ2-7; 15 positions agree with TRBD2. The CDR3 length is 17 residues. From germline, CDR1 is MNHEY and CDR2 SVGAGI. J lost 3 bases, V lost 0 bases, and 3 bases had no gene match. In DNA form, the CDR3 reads TGTGCCAGCAGTTACTCCGGACTAGCGGGAGGGCTCTACGAGCAGTACTTC. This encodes CASSYSGLAGGLYEQYF.

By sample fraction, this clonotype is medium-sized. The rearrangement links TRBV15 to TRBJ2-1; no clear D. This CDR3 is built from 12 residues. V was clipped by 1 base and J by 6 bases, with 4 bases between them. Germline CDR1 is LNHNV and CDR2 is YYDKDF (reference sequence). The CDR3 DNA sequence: TGTGCCACCAGCAGAGGGGGCAATGAGCAGTTCTTC. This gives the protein CATSRGGNEQFF.

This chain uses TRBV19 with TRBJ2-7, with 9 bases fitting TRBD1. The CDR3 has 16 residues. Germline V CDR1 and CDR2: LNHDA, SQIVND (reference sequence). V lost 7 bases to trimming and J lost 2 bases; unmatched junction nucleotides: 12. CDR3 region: CASTSGGTGRAYEQYF. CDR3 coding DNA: TGTGCCAGTACCTCGGGCGGGACAGGGAGGGCCTACGAGCAGTACTTC.

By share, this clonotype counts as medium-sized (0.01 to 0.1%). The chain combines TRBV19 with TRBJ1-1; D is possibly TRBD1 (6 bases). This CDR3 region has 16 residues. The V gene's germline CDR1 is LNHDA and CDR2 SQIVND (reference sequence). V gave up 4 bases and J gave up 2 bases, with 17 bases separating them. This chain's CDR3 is CASSTRGRVTNTEAFF. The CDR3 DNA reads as TGTGCCAGTAGTACCAGGGGTAGGGTTACAAACACTGAAGCTTTCTTT. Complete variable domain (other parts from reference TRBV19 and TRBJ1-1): DGGITQSPKYLFRKEGQNVTLSCEQNLNHDAMYWYRQDPGQGLRLIYYSQIVNDFQKGDIAEGYSVSREKKESFPLTVTSAQKNPTAFYLCASSTRGRVTNTEAFFGQGTRLTVV.

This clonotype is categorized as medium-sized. This CDR3 is CASSLMSALPQETQYF. DNA for the CDR3: TGTGCCAGCAGCTTAATGAGTGCTTTACCTCAAGAGACCCAGTACTTC. The rearrangement uses TRBV11-3 and TRBJ2-5; D uncertain. The V end was cut by 2 bases, the J end by 2 bases, with 15 bases between. The germline V gene encodes CDR1 SGHNT and CDR2 YENEEA. The CDR3 totals 16 residues.

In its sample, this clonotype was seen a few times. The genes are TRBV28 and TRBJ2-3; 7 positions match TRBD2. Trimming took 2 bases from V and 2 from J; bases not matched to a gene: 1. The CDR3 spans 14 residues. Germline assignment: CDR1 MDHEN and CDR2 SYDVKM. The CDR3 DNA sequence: TGTGCCAGCAGTTTAGCGGGAGACACAGATACGCAGTATTTT. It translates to CASSLAGDTDTQYF.

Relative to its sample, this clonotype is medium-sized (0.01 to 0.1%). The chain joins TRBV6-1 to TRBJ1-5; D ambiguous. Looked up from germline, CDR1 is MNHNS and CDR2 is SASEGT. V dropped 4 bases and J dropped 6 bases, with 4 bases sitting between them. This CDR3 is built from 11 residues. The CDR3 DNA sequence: TGTGCCAGCAGTGTTAGTCAGCCCCAGCATTTT. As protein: CASSVSQPQHF.